This TCR beta chain is drawn from a study of blood T cell repertoires in COVID-19. Turning to the study itself: Material from acute and convalescent COVID-19 was sourced from the United States, Italy and Spain.

In the study's own analysis: Amplification of reference gene primers provided the estimated nucleated cell counts. TCRdb keeps only in-frame clones here, not all; method: immunoSEQ multiplex PCR. The D gene and trimming were derived from the DNA, and the V and J assignments and clone size from that table. The profile shows 200,000 to 300,000 clones, approximately 83% of them singletons. Germline CDR1 is SGHNT and CDR2 is YYREEE (reference sequence). J was trimmed by 7 bases and V by 3 bases; bases with no gene match: 5. The CDR3 is made up of 15 amino acids. This TCR came from a woman in her thirties or forties with acute COVID-19. Sequencing input: PBMCs or T cells enriched from blood (not recorded which). V and J are TRBV5-4 and TRBJ2-5, with TRBD2 matching 14 bases. The CDR3, as DNA: TGTGCCAGCAGCTCGACTAGCGGGAGGGCGGCGACCCAGTACTTC. This translates into CASSSTSGRAATQYF.